One sample yielded the 6 T cell receptor beta chains listed below, sequenced in a study of blood T cell repertoires in COVID-19. Assay used: immunoSEQ multiplex PCR; TCRdb lists only in-frame clones, some missing. This sample has about 260,000 clones, with 88% found just once. The specimen was PBMCs or T cells enriched from blood (not recorded which). These TCRs come from a woman aged 40 to 55 with acute COVID-19.

The V gene is TRBV9, the J gene TRBJ2-5, with D possibly TRBD2 on 5 matching bases. Germline V gene lookup returns CDR1 SGDLS and CDR2 YYNGEE. V was pared by 0 bases and J by 3 bases, with 9 bases between. The CDR3 extends over 14 amino acids. The CDR3 spells CASSVAEREETQYF. DNA of the CDR3: TGTGCCAGCAGCGTAGCCGAGAGGGAAGAGACCCAGTACTTC.

This rearrangement joins TRBV7-2 to TRBJ2-7; 11 bases line up with TRBD2. The CDR3 runs to 16 residues. Losses at the gene ends were 0 bases for V and 2 bases for J; bases not matched to a gene: 3. Germline V gene sequence: CDR1 SGHTA, CDR2 FQGNSA. CDR3 sequence reads: CASSLATSGIPYEQYF. In nucleotides, the CDR3 is TGTGCCAGCAGCTTAGCGACTAGCGGGATACCCTACGAGCAGTACTTC.

Here the CDR3 DNA reads TGTGCCAGCAGTGGGTTCGGGACAGGACAGTACGTC. This gives the protein CASSGFGTGQYV. V usage is TRBV28 and J usage is TRBJ2-7, with 8 bases identical to TRBD1. J gave up 10 bases and V 5 bases, and 7 bases lay outside the gene matches. CDR3 size: 12 residues. Germline V lookup: CDR1 MDHEN, CDR2 SYDVKM.

The chain employs TRBV4-1 and TRBJ1-3; D unclear. The V end lost 4 bases, the J end lost 0 bases, and 10 bases lay between the germline ends. Per germline, CDR1 MGHRA and CDR2 YSYEKL. The CDR3 runs 15 residues. CDR3 coding DNA: TGCGCCAGCAGCCTGGCTTGGAGCTCTGGAAACACCATATATTTT. Translated: CASSLAWSSGNTIYF.

Ten or more counts support this clone. The V call is TRBV30, the J call TRBJ2-1, with TRBD2 matching over 8 bases. The CDR3 has 15 amino acids. Trimming took 5 bases from V and 3 from J; bases not matched to a gene: 9. In germline, CDR1 is GTSNPN, CDR2 SVGIG (reference sequence). CDR3 coding DNA: TGTGCCTGGGCCCGGGGTAGCGGGATCTACAATGAGCAGTTCTTC. This codes for CAWARGSGIYNEQFF.

J is TRBJ2-7 and V is TRBV3-1 (or the pseudogene TRBV3-2), with 7 bases fitting TRBD1. Germline CDR1 is LGHDT and CDR2 is YNNKEL (reference sequence). This CDR3 spans 18 amino acids. Trimming at V came to 1 base and at J to 2 bases, leaving 14 bases not matched to a gene. The CDR3 spells CASSQGHLQGMLTYEQYF. CDR3 nucleotide sequence: TGTGCCAGCAGCCAAGGGCACCTACAGGGGATGTTAACCTACGAGCAGTACTTC.